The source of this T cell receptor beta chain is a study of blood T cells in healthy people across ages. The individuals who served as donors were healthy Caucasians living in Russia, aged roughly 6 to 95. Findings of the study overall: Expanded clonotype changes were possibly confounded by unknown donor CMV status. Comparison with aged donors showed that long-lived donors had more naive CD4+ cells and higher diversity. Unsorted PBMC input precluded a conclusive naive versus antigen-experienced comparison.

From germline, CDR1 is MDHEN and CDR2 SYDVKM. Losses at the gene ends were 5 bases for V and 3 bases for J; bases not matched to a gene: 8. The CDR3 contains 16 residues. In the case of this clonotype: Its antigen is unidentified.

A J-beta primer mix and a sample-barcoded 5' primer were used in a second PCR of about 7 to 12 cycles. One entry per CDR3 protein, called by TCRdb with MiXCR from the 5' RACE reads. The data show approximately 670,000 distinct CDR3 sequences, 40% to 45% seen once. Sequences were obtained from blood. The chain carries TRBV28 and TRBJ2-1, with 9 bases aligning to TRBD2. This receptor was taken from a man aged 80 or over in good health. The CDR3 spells CASSIEGLAYYNEQFF. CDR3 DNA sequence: TGTGCCAGCAGTATAGAAGGACTAGCGTACTACAATGAGCAGTTCTTC.